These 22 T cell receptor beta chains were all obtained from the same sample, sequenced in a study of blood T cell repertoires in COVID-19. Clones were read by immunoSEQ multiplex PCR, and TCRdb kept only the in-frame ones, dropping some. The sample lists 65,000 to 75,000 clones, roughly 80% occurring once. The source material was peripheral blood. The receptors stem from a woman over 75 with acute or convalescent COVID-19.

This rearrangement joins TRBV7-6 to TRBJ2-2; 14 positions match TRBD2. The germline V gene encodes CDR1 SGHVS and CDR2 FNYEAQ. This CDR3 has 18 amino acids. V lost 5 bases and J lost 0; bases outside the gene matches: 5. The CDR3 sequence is CASSPRTSGGPNTGELFF. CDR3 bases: TGTGCCAGCAGCCCTCGGACTAGCGGGGGGCCGAACACCGGGGAGCTGTTTTTT.

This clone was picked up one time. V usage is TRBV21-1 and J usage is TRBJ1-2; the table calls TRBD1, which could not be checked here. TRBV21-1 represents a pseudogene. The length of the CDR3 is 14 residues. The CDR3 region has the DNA TGTGCCAGCAGCAAAGGAGACATCCCAGATGGCTACACCTTC. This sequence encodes CASSKGDIPDGYTF.

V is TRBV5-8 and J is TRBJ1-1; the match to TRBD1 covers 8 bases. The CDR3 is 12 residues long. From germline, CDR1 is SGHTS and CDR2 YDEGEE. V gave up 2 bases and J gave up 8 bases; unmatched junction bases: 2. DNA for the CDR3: TGTGCCAGCAGCTTTAGGGACAGGGAAGCTTTCTTT. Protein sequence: CASSFRDREAFF. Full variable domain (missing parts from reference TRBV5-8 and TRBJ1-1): EAGVTQSPTHLIKTRGQQATLRCSPISGHTSVYWYQQALGLGLQFLLWYDEGEERNRGNFPPRFSGRQFPNYSSELNVNALELEDSALYLCASSFRDREAFFGQGTRLTVV.

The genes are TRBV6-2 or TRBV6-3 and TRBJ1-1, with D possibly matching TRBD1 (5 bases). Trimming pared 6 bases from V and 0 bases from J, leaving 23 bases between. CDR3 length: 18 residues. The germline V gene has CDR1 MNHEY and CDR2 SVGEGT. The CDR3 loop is CASSPLKQGKKMNTEAFF. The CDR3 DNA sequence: TGTGCCAGCAGCCCCCTAAAGCAGGGAAAGAAGATGAACACTGAAGCTTTCTTT.

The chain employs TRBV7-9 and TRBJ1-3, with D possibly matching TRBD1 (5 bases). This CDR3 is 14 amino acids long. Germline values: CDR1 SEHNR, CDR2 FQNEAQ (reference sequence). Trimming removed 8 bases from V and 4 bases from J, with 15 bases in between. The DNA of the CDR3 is TGTGCCAGCGGTGGGGCGAAGAGGGGAAACACCATATATTTT. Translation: CASGGAKRGNTIYF. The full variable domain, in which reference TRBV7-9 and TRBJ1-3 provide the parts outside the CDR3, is DTGVSQNPRHKITKRGQNVTFRCDPISEHNRLYWYRQTLGQGPEFLTYFQNEAQLEKSRLLSDRFSAERPKGSFSTLEIQRTEQGDSAMYLCASGGAKRGNTIYFGEGSWLTVV.

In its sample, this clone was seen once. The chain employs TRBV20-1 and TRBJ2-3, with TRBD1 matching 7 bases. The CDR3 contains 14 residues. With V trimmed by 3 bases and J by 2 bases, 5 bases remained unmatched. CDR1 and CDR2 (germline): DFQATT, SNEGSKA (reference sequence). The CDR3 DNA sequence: TGCAGTGCTAGTGGGACAGAGACCACAGATACGCAGTATTTT. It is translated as CSASGTETTDTQYF.

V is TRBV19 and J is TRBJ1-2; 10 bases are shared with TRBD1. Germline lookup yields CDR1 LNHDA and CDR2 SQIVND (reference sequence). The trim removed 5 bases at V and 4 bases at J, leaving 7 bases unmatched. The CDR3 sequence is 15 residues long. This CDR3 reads CASSERTGGTYGYTF. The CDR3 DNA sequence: TGTGCCAGTAGTGAACGGACAGGGGGTACCTATGGCTACACCTTC.

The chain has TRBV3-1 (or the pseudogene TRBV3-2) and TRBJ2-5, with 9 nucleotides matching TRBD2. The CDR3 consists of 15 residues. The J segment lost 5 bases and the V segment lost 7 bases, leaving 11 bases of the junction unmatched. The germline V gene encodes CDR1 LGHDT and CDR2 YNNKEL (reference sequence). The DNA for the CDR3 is TGTGCCAGCACCCAGGGGGTAGCGGGGGTGGAGACCCAGTACTTC. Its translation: CASTQGVAGVETQYF.

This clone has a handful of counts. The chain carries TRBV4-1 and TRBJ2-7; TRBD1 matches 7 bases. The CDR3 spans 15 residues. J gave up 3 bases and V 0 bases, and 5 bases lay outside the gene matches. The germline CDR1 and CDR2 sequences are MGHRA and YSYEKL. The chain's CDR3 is CASSQDTTGVYEQYF. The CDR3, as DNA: TGCGCCAGCAGCCAAGATACCACAGGGGTCTACGAGCAGTACTTC.

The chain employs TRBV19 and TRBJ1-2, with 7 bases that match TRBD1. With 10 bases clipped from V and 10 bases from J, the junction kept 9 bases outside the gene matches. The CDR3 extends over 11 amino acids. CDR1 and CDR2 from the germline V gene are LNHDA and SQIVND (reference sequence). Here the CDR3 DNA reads TGTGCCAAAGACCTGACAGGGACCTACACCTTC. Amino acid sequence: CAKDLTGTYTF.

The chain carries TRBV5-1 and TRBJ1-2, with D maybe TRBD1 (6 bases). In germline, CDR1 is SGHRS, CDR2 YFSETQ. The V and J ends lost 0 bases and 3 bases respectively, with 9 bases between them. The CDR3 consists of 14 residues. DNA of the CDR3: TGCGCCAGCAGCTTGGTACAGGGATACTATGGCTACACCTTC. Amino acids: CASSLVQGYYGYTF.

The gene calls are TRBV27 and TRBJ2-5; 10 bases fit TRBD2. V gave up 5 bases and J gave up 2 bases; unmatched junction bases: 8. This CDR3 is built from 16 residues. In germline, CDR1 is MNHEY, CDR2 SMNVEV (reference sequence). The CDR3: CASSPTLAGSQETQYF. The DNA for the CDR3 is TGTGCCAGCAGTCCGACACTAGCGGGGAGTCAAGAGACCCAGTACTTC.

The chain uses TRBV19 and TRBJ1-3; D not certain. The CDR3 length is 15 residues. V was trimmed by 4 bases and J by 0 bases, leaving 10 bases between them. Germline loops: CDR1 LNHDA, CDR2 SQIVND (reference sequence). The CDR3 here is CASSRQQVSGNTIYF. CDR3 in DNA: TGTGCCAGTAGTAGGCAGCAGGTCTCTGGAAACACCATATATTTT.

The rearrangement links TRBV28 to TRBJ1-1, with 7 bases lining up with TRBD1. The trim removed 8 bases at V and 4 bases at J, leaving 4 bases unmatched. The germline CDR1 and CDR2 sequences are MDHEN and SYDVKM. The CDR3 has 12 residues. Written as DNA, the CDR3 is TGTGCCAGCTTACAGGGGAGCACTGAAGCTTTCTTT. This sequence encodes CASLQGSTEAFF.

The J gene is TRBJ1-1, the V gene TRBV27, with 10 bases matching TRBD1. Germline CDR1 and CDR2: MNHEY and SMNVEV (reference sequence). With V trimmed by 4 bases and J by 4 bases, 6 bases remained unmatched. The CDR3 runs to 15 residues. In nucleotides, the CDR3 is TGTGCCAGCAGTTCGGGACAGGGGTGGGGCACTGAAGCTTTCTTT. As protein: CASSSGQGWGTEAFF.

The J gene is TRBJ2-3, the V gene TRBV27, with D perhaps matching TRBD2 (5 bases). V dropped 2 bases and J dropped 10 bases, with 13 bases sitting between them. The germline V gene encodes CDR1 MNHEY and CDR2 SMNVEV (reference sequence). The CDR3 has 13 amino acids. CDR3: CASSLDYPIPQYF. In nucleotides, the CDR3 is TGTGCCAGCAGTTTAGACTACCCTATACCGCAGTATTTT.

CDR3: CASSRLGGRTDTQYF. CDR3 DNA: TGTGCCAGCAGTCGACTCGGGGGGCGCACAGATACGCAGTATTTT. The chain recombines TRBV25-1 with TRBJ2-3; TRBD2 is a possible D gene (7 bases). Trimming removed 5 bases at V and 1 base at J, with 13 bases between. The CDR3 covers 15 residues. Germline CDR1 reads MGHDK; CDR2 reads SYGVNS. Using reference TRBV25-1 and TRBJ2-3 for the parts outside the CDR3, the full variable domain is EADIYQTPRYLVIGTGKKITLECSQTMGHDKMYWYQQDPGMELHLIHYSYGVNSTEKGDLSSESTVSRIRTEHFPLTLESARPSHTSQYLCASSRLGGRTDTQYFGPGTRLTVL.

DNA of the CDR3: TGTGCCAGCAGCTTAAGCAGCGGGGGGATTGATACGCAGTATTTT. Its translation is CASSLSSGGIDTQYF. The gene calls are TRBV7-8 and TRBJ2-3; 9 positions match TRBD2. In germline, CDR1 is SGHVS, CDR2 FQNEAQ. The CDR3 consists of 15 residues. Trimming removed 2 bases from V and 6 bases from J; junction bases left unmatched: 6.

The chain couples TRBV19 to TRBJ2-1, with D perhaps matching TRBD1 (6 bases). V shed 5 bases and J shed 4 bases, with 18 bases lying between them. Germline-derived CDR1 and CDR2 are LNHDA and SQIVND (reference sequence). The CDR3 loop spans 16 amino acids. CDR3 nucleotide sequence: TGTGCCAGTAGTCTCCGTCCCGGGACACGATACAATGAGCAGTTCTTC. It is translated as CASSLRPGTRYNEQFF.

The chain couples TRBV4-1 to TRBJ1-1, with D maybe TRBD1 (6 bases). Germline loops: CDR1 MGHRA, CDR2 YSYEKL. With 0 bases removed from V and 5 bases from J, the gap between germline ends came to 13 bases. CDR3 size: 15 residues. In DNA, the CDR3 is TGCGCCAGCAGCCAAGAGCAGGGGCGGCGAACTGAAGCTTTCTTT. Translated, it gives CASSQEQGRRTEAFF.

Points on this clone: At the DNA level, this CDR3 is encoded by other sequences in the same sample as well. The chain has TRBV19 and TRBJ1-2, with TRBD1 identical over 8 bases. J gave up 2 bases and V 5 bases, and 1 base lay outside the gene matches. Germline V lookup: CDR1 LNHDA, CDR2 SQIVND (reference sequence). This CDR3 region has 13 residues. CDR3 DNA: TGTGCCAGTAGTCGGGACAGGAACTATGGCTACACCTTC. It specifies CASSRDRNYGYTF.

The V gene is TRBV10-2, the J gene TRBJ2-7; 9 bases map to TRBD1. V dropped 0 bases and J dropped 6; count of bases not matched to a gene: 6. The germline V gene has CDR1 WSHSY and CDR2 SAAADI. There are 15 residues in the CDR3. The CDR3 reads CASSESRTGVLEQYF. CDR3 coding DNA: TGCGCCAGCAGTGAGTCGAGGACAGGGGTCCTCGAGCAGTACTTC.